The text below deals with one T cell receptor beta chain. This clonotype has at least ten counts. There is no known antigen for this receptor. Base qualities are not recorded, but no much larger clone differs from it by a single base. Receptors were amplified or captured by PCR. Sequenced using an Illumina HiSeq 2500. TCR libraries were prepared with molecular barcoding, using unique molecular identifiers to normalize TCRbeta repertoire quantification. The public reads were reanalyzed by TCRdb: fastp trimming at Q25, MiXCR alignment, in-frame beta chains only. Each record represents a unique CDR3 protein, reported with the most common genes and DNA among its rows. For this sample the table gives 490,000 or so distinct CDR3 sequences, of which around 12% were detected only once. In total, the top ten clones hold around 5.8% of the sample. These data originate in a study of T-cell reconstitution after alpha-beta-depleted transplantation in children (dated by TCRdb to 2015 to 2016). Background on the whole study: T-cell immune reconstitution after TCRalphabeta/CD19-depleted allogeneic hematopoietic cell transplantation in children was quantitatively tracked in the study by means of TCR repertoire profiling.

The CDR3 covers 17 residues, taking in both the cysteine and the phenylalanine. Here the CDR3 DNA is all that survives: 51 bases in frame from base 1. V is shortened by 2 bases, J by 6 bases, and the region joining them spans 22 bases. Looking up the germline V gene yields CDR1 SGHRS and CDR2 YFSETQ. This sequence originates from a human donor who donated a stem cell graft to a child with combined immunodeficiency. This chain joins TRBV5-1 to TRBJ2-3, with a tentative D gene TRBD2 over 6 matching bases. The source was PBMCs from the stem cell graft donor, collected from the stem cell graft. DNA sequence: TGCGCCAGCAGCTTCCAGGGCCCGGGACTTCCAACGGATACGCAGTATTTT. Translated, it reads CASSFQGPGLPTDTQYF.